The entry that follows covers one T cell receptor (beta chain) sequence. The data derive from a study of T cell changes during pregnancy in multiple sclerosis. The repertoire was sequenced with immunoSEQ multiplex PCR; TCRdb's copy has only in-frame clones and lacks some. Among some 95,000 clones listed, around 94% were seen once. This TCR derives from a female donor with multiple sclerosis, enrolled in a pregnancy study. Sequences were derived from peripheral blood, sampled in the first trimester of pregnancy.

CDR3 protein: CASSLLGQGAYEQYF. The CDR3 bases are TGTGCCAGCAGTCTTTTGGGACAGGGGGCGTACGAGCAGTACTTC. The chain employs TRBV27 and TRBJ2-7; 12 bases match TRBD1. The CDR3 runs 15 residues. J gave up 4 bases and V 5 bases, and 6 bases lay outside the gene matches. CDR1 MNHEY and CDR2 SMNVEV come from the germline V gene (reference sequence).